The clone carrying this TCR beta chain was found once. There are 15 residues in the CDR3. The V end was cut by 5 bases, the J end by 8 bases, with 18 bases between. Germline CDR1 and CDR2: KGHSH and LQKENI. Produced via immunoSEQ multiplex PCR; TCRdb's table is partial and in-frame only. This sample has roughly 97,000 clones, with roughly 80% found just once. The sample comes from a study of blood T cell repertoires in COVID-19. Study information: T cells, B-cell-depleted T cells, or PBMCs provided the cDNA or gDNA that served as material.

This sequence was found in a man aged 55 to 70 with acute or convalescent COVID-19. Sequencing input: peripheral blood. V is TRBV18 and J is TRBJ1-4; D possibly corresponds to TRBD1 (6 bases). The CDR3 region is CASSEYTGREEKLFF. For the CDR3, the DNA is TGTGCCAGCTCAGAATATACAGGGCGCGAAGAAAAACTGTTTTTT. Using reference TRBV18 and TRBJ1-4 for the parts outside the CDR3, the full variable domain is NAGVMQNPRHLVRRRGQEARLRCSPMKGHSHVYWYRQLPEEGLKFMVYLQKENIIDESGMPKERFSAEFPKEGPSILRIQQVVRGDSAAYFCASSEYTGREEKLFFGSGTQLSVL.